This T cell receptor beta chain was captured by sequencing in a study of cytomegalovirus exposure and HLA in healthy donors. Use of 60 Vbeta and 13 Jbeta primers characterized the PCR. TCRdb's copy holds only in-frame clones and misses some; the assay was immunoSEQ multiplex PCR. The sample table sets out around 50,000 clones. Germline lookup yields CDR1 SEHNR and CDR2 FQNEAQ (reference sequence). V was cut by 3 bases and J by 1 base, with 9 bases left in between. The CDR3 runs 14 residues. The sequencing sample was made of PBMCs. This receptor was obtained from a male donor in good health and CMV-seropositive. This chain joins TRBV7-9 and TRBJ1-1; D is uncertain. CDR3 bases: TGTGCCAGCAGCTTCAAGGGAGGGAACACTGAAGCTTTCTTT. As protein: CASSFKGGNTEAFF.